Below are 9 T cell receptor beta chains sequenced from a single sample in a study of blood T cell repertoires in COVID-19. Libraries were prepared by immunoSEQ multiplex PCR; TCRdb keeps only in-frame clonotypes and omits some of them. The sample lists tens of thousands of clones, roughly 84% occurring once. The specimen was peripheral blood. The receptors were gathered from a woman aged 80 or over with active or convalescent COVID-19.

CDR3 in amino acids: CASSLNRGLGNEKLFF. DNA for the CDR3: TGTGCCAGCAGCTTGAACAGGGGTCTTGGCAATGAAAAACTGTTTTTT. This rearrangement joins TRBV7-8 to TRBJ1-4, with TRBD1 identical over 7 bases. This CDR3 contains 16 residues. The germline V gene has CDR1 SGHVS and CDR2 FQNEAQ. V was pared by 3 bases and J by 5 bases, with 9 bases of the junction left unmatched.

The genes are TRBV13 and TRBJ2-3; 10 bases line up with TRBD2. The CDR3 is made up of 14 amino acids. V was pared by 5 bases and J by 6 bases, with 5 bases of the junction left unmatched. CDR1 PRHDT and CDR2 FYEKMQ come from the germline V gene (reference sequence). The CDR3 sequence: CASSILAGKDTQYF. The DNA of the CDR3 is TGTGCCAGCAGCATACTAGCGGGGAAGGATACGCAGTATTTT.

DNA of the CDR3: TGTGCCAGCAGTTTGTCGGGGACAGTTCAGGGCTACACCTTC. As protein: CASSLSGTVQGYTF. The V gene is TRBV6-5, the J gene TRBJ1-2; 7 bases agree with TRBD1. Losses at the gene ends were 4 bases for V and 8 bases for J; bases not matched to a gene: 10. Germline CDR1 is MNHEY and CDR2 is SVGAGI. The CDR3 has 14 residues.

The CDR3 bases are TGTGCCAGCAGCCTTGGGGAGTTCGGTTCACCCCTCCACTTT. It is translated as CASSLGEFGSPLHF. The chain employs TRBV9 and TRBJ1-6, with unresolved D. There are 14 residues in the CDR3. Germline-derived CDR1 and CDR2 are SGDLS and YYNGEE. The V and J ends lost 4 bases and 9 bases respectively, with 14 bases between them.

The chain uses TRBV20-1 and TRBJ1-1; TRBD1 matches 12 bases. CDR1 DFQATT and CDR2 SNEGSKA come from the germline V gene (reference sequence). The V gene end was trimmed by 7 bases and the J gene end by 12 bases; junction bases not matched to a gene: 0. The CDR3 consists of 9 residues. CDR3 sequence: CSGDRGPFF. Here the CDR3 DNA reads TGCAGTGGGGACAGGGGGCCTTTCTTT.

The rearrangement links TRBV5-5 to TRBJ1-2, with a weak D call TRBD1 (6 bases). Between the trimmed V and J ends, which lost 4 bases and 3 bases, there was a span of 16 bases. The CDR3 consists of 15 residues. Per the germline V gene, CDR1 is SGHKS and CDR2 is YYEKEE (reference sequence). The CDR3 sequence: CASSPRSGGDYGYTF. CDR3 nucleotides: TGTGCCAGCAGCCCGCGGTCGGGGGGCGACTATGGCTACACCTTC.

V usage is TRBV14 and J usage is TRBJ2-1; D possibly corresponds to TRBD2 (5 bases). CDR1 SGHDN and CDR2 FVKESK come from the germline V gene. V lost 4 bases and J 3 bases, leaving 7 bases between the germline ends. The CDR3 extends over 13 amino acids. CDR3: CASSPGNYNEQFF. The CDR3 DNA reads as TGTGCCAGCAGCCCCGGGAACTACAATGAGCAGTTCTTC.

J is TRBJ1-1 and V is TRBV5-1; 10 nucleotides align to TRBD1. The junction had 11 bases not matched to a gene; V was cut back by 0 bases and J by 12 bases. The CDR3 has 15 residues. Germline V CDR1 and CDR2: SGHRS, YFSETQ. CDR3 coding DNA: TGCGCCAGCAGCTTGGCCGATCCGGGACAGGGGCCATCTTTCTTT. Translated, it gives CASSLADPGQGPSFF.

J is TRBJ1-4 and V is TRBV9, with 7 nucleotides matching TRBD1. The CDR3 has 16 amino acids. In germline, CDR1 is SGDLS, CDR2 YYNGEE. V lost 3 bases and J lost 0; bases outside the gene matches: 5. The CDR3 protein is CASSADGTATNEKLFF. For the CDR3, the DNA is TGTGCCAGCAGCGCCGATGGGACAGCAACTAATGAAAAACTGTTTTTT.